This T cell receptor (beta chain) derives from a study of blood T cell repertoires in COVID-19. The germline V gene has CDR1 MDHEN and CDR2 SYDVKM. V lost 6 bases and J lost 4, with 10 bases in between. The CDR3 sequence is 13 residues long. The table came from immunoSEQ multiplex PCR; TCRdb's copy has only in-frame clones and leaves some out. Of 76,000 or so clones listed, roughly 87% are singletons. The gene calls are TRBV28 and TRBJ1-3; the D is unclear. The receptor was isolated from a man between 45 and 60 years old with acute or convalescent COVID-19. Sequenced material: peripheral blood. The chain's CDR3 is CASSPNAGNTIYF. For the CDR3, the DNA is TGTGCCAGCAGCCCTAATGCCGGAAACACCATATATTTT.